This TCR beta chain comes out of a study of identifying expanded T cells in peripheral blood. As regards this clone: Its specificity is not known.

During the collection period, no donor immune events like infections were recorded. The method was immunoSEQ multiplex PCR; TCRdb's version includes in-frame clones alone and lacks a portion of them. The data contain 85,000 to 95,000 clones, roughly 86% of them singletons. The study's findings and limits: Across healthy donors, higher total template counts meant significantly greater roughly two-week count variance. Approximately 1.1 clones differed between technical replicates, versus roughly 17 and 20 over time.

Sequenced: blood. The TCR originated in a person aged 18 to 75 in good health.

CDR3 loop: CASATGRTADTQYF. CDR3 nucleotides: TGCGCCAGCGCGACAGGGAGGACCGCAGATACGCAGTATTTT. This chain connects TRBV5-1 to TRBJ2-3; perhaps TRBD1 as D (7 bases). Germline values: CDR1 SGHRS, CDR2 YFSETQ. CDR3 length: 14 residues. V was pared by 7 bases and J by 4 bases, with 16 bases between.